This TCR beta chain emerged from a study of blood T cells in healthy people across ages. Study-level results: It was held that the diversity estimates obtained from one million T cells were underestimates.

Losses at the gene ends were 4 bases for V and 4 bases for J; bases not matched to a gene: 10. CDR3 length: 16 residues. Germline V gene lookup returns CDR1 SGHRS and CDR2 YFSETQ. Next came a second PCR, run for roughly 6 to 11 cycles, which used a sample-barcoded 5' primer along with a J-beta primer mix. With 12 random nucleotides, a template-switch adaptor tagged each individual cDNA molecule. Per-sample output comprised a minimum of 2.5 million paired-end reads containing CDR3. TCRdb processed the 5' RACE reads anew with MiXCR; each CDR3 protein has one entry. The sample comprises fewer than 900,000 distinct CDR3 sequences, about 36% of which are singletons, and under 15% rests with the top ten. PBMCs were isolated at a quantity of at least 6 million per sample. Concerning this clonotype itself: The antigen remains undetermined.

This TCR came from a man aged 18-30 years in good health. The sequenced material came from blood. V usage is TRBV5-1 and J usage is TRBJ2-3; 9 nucleotides line up with TRBD1. CDR3 region: CASSGRDRVTADTQYF. CDR3 nucleotides: TGCGCCAGCAGCGGCCGGGACAGGGTGACCGCAGATACGCAGTATTTT.